One sample yielded the 32 T cell receptor beta chains listed below, sequenced in a study of T cell repertoires in cytomegalovirus infection. TCRdb re-called the reads with MiXCR, one entry per CDR3 protein. Here the sample spans roughly 760,000 distinct CDR3 sequences, 35% being singletons. Specimen: PBMCs. The receptors stem from a human donor in good health (CMV status not recorded). Some clones in this sample may be carry-over from other donors' samples.

This clonotype turned up a few times. The genes are TRBV20-1 and TRBJ1-5, with 7 nucleotides matching TRBD1. CDR3 length equals 13 residues. Germline V gene sequence: CDR1 DFQATT, CDR2 SNEGSKA (reference sequence). After removal of 5 bases from V and 4 bases from J, the junction contained 5 bases not matched to a gene. The CDR3 nucleotides are TGCAGTGCTCAGGGGGACCCAAATCAGCCCCAGCATTTT. Its protein is CSAQGDPNQPQHF.

The chain is built from TRBV29-1 and TRBJ2-1; TRBD1 matches at 10 bases. The CDR3 sequence is 12 residues long. Per the germline V gene, CDR1 is SQVTM and CDR2 is ANQGSEA. The CDR3 nucleotides are TGCAGTGCCGGGACAGGGGCTGGTGAGCAGTTCTTC. Its translation is CSAGTGAGEQFF.

The genes are TRBV15 and TRBJ2-7; 7 nucleotides match TRBD2. The V gene end was trimmed by 4 bases and the J gene end by 7 bases; junction bases not matched to a gene: 10. CDR1 LNHNV and CDR2 YYDKDF come from the germline V gene (reference sequence). The CDR3 runs 14 residues. The CDR3 region is CATSTGPHGREQYF. For the CDR3, the DNA is TGTGCCACCAGCACGGGACCCCACGGGAGGGAGCAGTACTTC.

In its sample, this clonotype was seen many times. CDR3 protein: CASSPGQGAKAGNTIYF. Written as DNA, the CDR3 is TGTGCCAGCAGTCCAGGACAGGGGGCTAAAGCTGGAAACACCATATATTTT. The chain recombines TRBV6-5 with TRBJ1-3; 11 bases match TRBD1. The CDR3 is 17 amino acids. Losses at the gene ends were 5 bases for V and 2 bases for J; bases not matched to a gene: 8. CDR1 is MNHEY and CDR2 is SVGAGI in the germline V gene.

V gene TRBV4-1 combines with J gene TRBJ1-4; 7 bases are shared with TRBD1. The length of the CDR3 is 16 residues. Trimming removed 2 bases from V and 3 bases from J; junction bases left unmatched: 6. Germline values: CDR1 MGHRA, CDR2 YSYEKL. CDR3 amino acids: CASSQPLRGPNEKLFF. The CDR3 region has the DNA TGCGCCAGCAGCCAACCCCTAAGGGGGCCTAATGAAAAACTGTTTTTT.

The chain is built from TRBV27 and TRBJ2-4; 7 positions agree with TRBD1. Looked up from germline, CDR1 is MNHEY and CDR2 is SMNVEV (reference sequence). V shed 4 bases, J shed 3 bases, and the junction held 21 bases outside the gene matches. The CDR3 runs 20 residues. The CDR3 sequence is CASSSRTGQRYKIVKNIQYF. The CDR3 DNA follows: TGTGCCAGCAGTTCCAGGACAGGCCAACGGTATAAGATCGTCAAAAACATTCAGTACTTC.

V is TRBV11-1 and J is TRBJ2-7, with 10 bases that match TRBD2. V gave up 5 bases and J gave up 2 bases; unmatched junction bases: 12. CDR1 and CDR2 (germline): SGHAT, FQDESV (reference sequence). This CDR3 spans 17 amino acids. Written as DNA, the CDR3 is TGTGCCAGCAGCCGTAAGATAGCGGGAGGACCCCCCTACGAGCAGTACTTC. This codes for CASSRKIAGGPPYEQYF. The full variable domain, with the rest looked up from reference TRBV11-1 and TRBJ2-7, is EAEVAQSPRYKITEKSQAVAFWCDPISGHATLYWYRQILGQGPELLVQFQDESVVDDSQLPKDRFSAERLKGVDSTLKIQPAELGDSAMYLCASSRKIAGGPPYEQYFGPGTRLTVT.

This clonotype was seen a few times. The chain couples TRBV20-1 to TRBJ1-2; the D is unclear. Trimming cost V 4 bases and J 3 bases, with 6 bases left between them. Germline V gene sequence: CDR1 DFQATT, CDR2 SNEGSKA (reference sequence). The CDR3 has 11 amino acids. As DNA, the CDR3 is TGCAGTGCTACCCATGACTATGGCTACACCTTC. This codes for CSATHDYGYTF.

This clonotype has a single count. Germline is not matched at one junction end, which may reflect a read error. The chain recombines TRBV11-2 with TRBJ1-2; TRBD1 matches at 7 bases. The CDR3 contains 13 residues. Per the germline V gene, CDR1 is SGHAT and CDR2 is FQNNGV. This chain's CDR3 is CSSSPDRKYGYTF. The CDR3 DNA reads TGTTCCAGCAGCCCGGACAGGAAATATGGCTACACCTTC.

V gene TRBV12-3 or TRBV12-4 combines with J gene TRBJ2-2; D tentatively fits TRBD1 or TRBD2 (5 bases each). The CDR3 length is 13 residues. Trimming removed 6 bases at V and 9 bases at J, with 14 bases between. The CDR3 DNA sequence: TGTGCCAGCAGCTCGCGCTGGGGGAGGGAGCTGTTTTTT. Protein: CASSSRWGRELFF.

Note on this clonotype: This may be a read error: a much more frequent sequence differs by one nucleotide. The chain employs TRBV7-2 and TRBJ2-7, with D maybe TRBD2 (5 bases). Germline V CDR1 and CDR2: SGHTA, FQGNSA. The CDR3 spans 15 residues. The CDR3 region is CASILEGRDSYEQYF. Written as DNA, the CDR3 is TGTGCCAGCATCTTAGAAGGACGGGACTCCTACGAGCAGTACTTC.

This clonotype has a handful of counts. V is TRBV28 and J is TRBJ2-7, with D hard to call. Germline V gives CDR1 MDHEN, CDR2 SYDVKM. Trimming took 4 bases from V and 4 from J, leaving 11 bases between them. The CDR3 is 13 amino acids. In nucleotides, the CDR3 is TGTGCCAGCAGTTCTGGAATGGGGTACGAGCAGTACTTC. It encodes CASSSGMGYEQYF.

This clonotype occurred many times. J is TRBJ2-3 and V is TRBV7-2; tentatively, D is TRBD1 (5 bases). Trimming took off 5 bases at V and 3 bases at J, with 24 bases between the two ends. Per germline, CDR1 SGHTA and CDR2 FQGNSA. This CDR3 is 18 amino acids long. CDR3 DNA sequence: TGTGCCAGCAGCCCCCGGGTTAGGGGCGGCTTAGGGACAGATACGCAGTATTTT. Protein sequence: CASSPRVRGGLGTDTQYF.

J is TRBJ2-3 and V is TRBV4-2; weak D call: TRBD2 (5 bases). This CDR3 spans 18 amino acids. Trimming removed 4 bases from V and 3 bases from J, with 23 bases in between. Germline CDR1 and CDR2: LGHNA and YNFKEQ. The CDR3 region has the DNA TGTGCCAGCAGCCCATCGGGCGGGTATCGGCGATGGACAGATACGCAGTATTTT. Protein sequence: CASSPSGGYRRWTDTQYF.

This clonotype was found a few times. The chain recombines TRBV29-1 with TRBJ1-1; 10 bases are a match to TRBD1. The junction had 10 bases not matched to a gene; V was cut back by 5 bases and J by 1 base. Looked up from germline, CDR1 is SQVTM and CDR2 is ANQGSEA. The CDR3 runs 16 residues. The DNA for the CDR3 is TGCAGCGTTAAACCAAGGGACAGGGGAAGGAACACTGAAGCTTTCTTT. Its protein product is CSVKPRDRGRNTEAFF.

This clonotype came up a few times. The genes are TRBV29-1 and TRBJ1-3, with a tentative D call TRBD1 (5 bases). CDR3 length: 12 amino acids. V was clipped by 4 bases and J by 4 bases, with 8 bases between them. Looked up from germline, CDR1 is SQVTM and CDR2 is ANQGSEA. The CDR3 DNA reads TGCAGCGTTGTCGGGGGAGGAAACACCATATATTTT. Protein product: CSVVGGGNTIYF.

The rearrangement links TRBV3-1 to TRBJ1-2; D uncertain. Trimming took off 3 bases at V and 8 bases at J, with 10 bases between the two ends. The CDR3 loop spans 12 amino acids. From germline, CDR1 is LGHDT and CDR2 YNNKEL (reference sequence). The CDR3 DNA sequence: TGTGCCAGCAGCCATCCCGGACGGGGCTACACCTTC. It translates to CASSHPGRGYTF.

A remark on this clonotype: This may come from a read error, since a much larger clone is one base off. This chain connects TRBV12-3 or TRBV12-4 to TRBJ1-5, with TRBD1 as a possible D gene (5 bases). The CDR3 runs to 15 residues. The CDR3 DNA is TGTGCCAGCAGTTTTTTTCCTGTCCAGGGAAAGCCCAAGCATTTT. Translated, it gives CASSFFPVQGKPKHF.

The chain carries TRBV23-1 and TRBJ1-2; D is uncertain. TRBV23-1 is labeled an ORF, and its function is uncertain. The CDR3 totals 12 residues. V was clipped by 2 bases and J by 6 bases, with 7 bases between them. CDR3 DNA: TGCGCCAGCAGTCAAGTTGTAGATGGCTACACCTTC. This codes for CASSQVVDGYTF.

The V gene is TRBV20-1, the J gene TRBJ1-1; unclear D gene. This CDR3 has 14 amino acids. V lost 3 bases to trimming and J lost 0 bases, with 11 bases between them. Germline values: CDR1 DFQATT, CDR2 SNEGSKA (reference sequence). The CDR3 nucleotides read TGCAGTGCTAGGGTGGTCCTCGTGAACACTGAAGCTTTCTTT. This gives the protein CSARVVLVNTEAFF.

This chain uses TRBV7-3 with TRBJ2-3, with a possible D match to TRBD2 (5 bases). Germline V CDR1 and CDR2: SGHTA, FQGTGA. The CDR3 length is 13 residues. V lost 11 bases and J lost 0, with 12 bases in between. The CDR3 DNA sequence: TGTGCCTCCCGGACTTATAGCACAGATACGCAGTATTTT. The encoded protein is CASRTYSTDTQYF.

The chain joins TRBV11-2 to TRBJ2-1; D not certain. The CDR3 spans 13 residues. V lost 3 bases, J lost 6 bases, and 9 bases lay in between. Germline-derived CDR1 and CDR2 are SGHAT and FQNNGV. The CDR3 spells CASSFGSGNEQFF. CDR3 DNA: TGTGCCAGCAGCTTTGGATCTGGCAATGAGCAGTTCTTC.

This clonotype was counted between two and nine times. The V gene is TRBV7-2, the J gene TRBJ2-3; D uncertain. The CDR3 runs 15 residues. The V gene lost 1 base and the J gene lost 2 bases, with 10 bases spanning the gap. Germline V lookup: CDR1 SGHTA, CDR2 FQGNSA. The CDR3 nucleotides are TGTGCCAGCAGCTTAGACTACGGAAACACAGATACGCAGTATTTT. It codes for CASSLDYGNTDTQYF.

This clonotype was picked up a small number of times. This rearrangement joins TRBV19 to TRBJ1-1; maybe TRBD1 (6 bases). Trimming removed 9 bases at V and 4 bases at J, with 18 bases between. CDR1 and CDR2 (germline): LNHDA, SQIVND (reference sequence). The CDR3 sequence is 14 residues long. Here the CDR3 reads CASVWGRGPTEAFF. The CDR3 nucleotides read TGTGCCAGCGTGTGGGGGCGGGGTCCCACTGAAGCTTTCTTT.

This clonotype was observed a single time. The chain is built from TRBV29-1 and TRBJ2-5, with unresolved D. Looked up from germline, CDR1 is SQVTM and CDR2 is ANQGSEA. Trimming cost V 6 bases and J 5 bases, with 10 bases left between them. This CDR3 comprises 11 residues. In DNA, the CDR3 is TGCAGCGTCTCGACCGGGGAGACCCAGTACTTC. Amino acid sequence: CSVSTGETQYF.

On this clonotype itself: A read error is possible here, since a much larger clone lies one base away. The CDR3 does not end in the conserved phenylalanine or tryptophan, so this is likely a read error. This chain joins TRBV7-8 and TRBJ2-7, with 9 bases lining up with TRBD1. V gave up 5 bases and J gave up 7 bases; unmatched junction bases: 15. Germline CDR1 reads SGHVS; CDR2 reads FQNEAQ. The CDR3 contains 16 residues. The CDR3 sequence is CASSLGSGTGLREQYL. The CDR3 nucleotides read TGTGCCAGCAGCCTCGGGTCGGGGACAGGGTTGAGGGAGCAGTACTTA.

This clonotype was counted many times. This CDR3 is CASSFASFSGNTIYF. CDR3 nucleotides: TGTGCCAGCAGCTTCGCCAGCTTCTCTGGAAACACCATATATTTT. The V and J genes are TRBV7-2 and TRBJ1-3, with D unresolved. Germline V gives CDR1 SGHTA, CDR2 FQGNSA. CDR3 length: 15 amino acids. Trimming left V 3 bases short and J 0 bases short, with 9 bases between.

Notes on this clonotype: At one end the junction does not follow the germline gene, possibly because of a read error. The genes are TRBV7-2 and TRBJ1-2; no clear D. Germline V gives CDR1 SGHTA, CDR2 FQGNSA. The CDR3 sequence is 11 residues long. The CDR3 reads CDSSSAVDANF. In DNA form, the CDR3 reads TGTGACAGCAGCTCTGCGGTGGACGCTAACTTC.

The gene calls are TRBV12-3 or TRBV12-4 and TRBJ2-6; TRBD2 might be the D (6 bases). The V end was cut by 5 bases, the J end by 0 bases, with 8 bases between. The CDR3 spans 15 residues. The CDR3 loop is CASSRGGSGANVLTF. The CDR3 DNA follows: TGTGCCAGCAGTCGGGGAGGCTCTGGGGCCAACGTCCTGACTTTC.

The V call is TRBV6-6, the J call TRBJ1-1; a possible D gene is TRBD1 (5 bases). CDR3 size: 13 residues. With 10 bases removed from V and 1 base from J, the gap between germline ends came to 13 bases. The V gene's germline CDR1 is MNHNY and CDR2 SVGAGI (reference sequence). The CDR3: CAIVDGQNTEAFF. The CDR3 bases are TGTGCCATCGTTGACGGACAGAACACTGAAGCTTTCTTT.

In this sample, this clonotype turned up a few times. The gene calls are TRBV28 and TRBJ2-3; D is ambiguous. Germline V gene data show CDR1 as MDHEN and CDR2 as SYDVKM. Trimming removed 4 bases from V and 5 bases from J, with 16 bases in between. The CDR3 contains 15 residues. CDR3 protein: CASSWSKYGLDTQYF. The CDR3 bases are TGTGCCAGCAGTTGGTCAAAATATGGATTAGATACGCAGTATTTT.

The CDR3 spells CASSGYAGYNEKLFF. DNA for the CDR3: TGTGCCAGCAGCGGGTACGCAGGCTATAATGAAAAACTGTTTTTT. The rearrangement joins TRBV7-2 to TRBJ1-4; D gene ambiguous. This CDR3 contains 15 residues. The V end was cut by 5 bases, the J end by 4 bases, with 14 bases between. Germline values: CDR1 SGHTA, CDR2 FQGNSA.